These T cell receptor beta chains were read from a single sample in a study of tumor and adjacent non-tumor tissue in lung cancer. TCRdb fed the multiplex PCR reads into MiXCR, producing one record per CDR3 protein. The repertoire consists of 94,000 or so distinct CDR3 sequences, with more than 75% occurring once and the leading ten covering just over 20%. The specimen was distant non-tumor lung tissue. The source of these receptors is a woman aged 50 to 60 with non-small cell lung cancer. Both conserved end residues are part of each CDR3. A D gene is named only where the DNA matches it firmly. Clone size appears in some rows only: once, few, many, or a class for an expanded clone.

14,TRBV6-1,TRBJ2-3,many,TRBD2,CASTGLAGADTQYF,TGTGCCAGCACGGGACTAGCGGGAGCAGATACGCAGTATTTT
13,TRBV11-2,TRBJ1-5,-,-,CASSLENGGARHF,TGTGCCAGCAGCCTTGAGAACGGGGGGGCCCGGCATTTT
15,TRBV10-1,TRBJ2-1,-,TRBD2,CGSSETSGRYNEQFF,TGCGGCAGCAGTGAAACTAGCGGGAGATACAATGAGCAGTTCTTT
17,TRBV24-1,TRBJ2-5,once,TRBD2,CATNDSPGTSGRETQYF,TGTGCCACCAATGACTCCCCCGGGACTAGCGGGAGAGAGACCCAGTACTTC
14,TRBV5-1,TRBJ2-2,-,-,CASSTGANTGKMFF,TGCGCCAGTTCGACGGGGGCGAACACCGGGAAGATGTTTTTT
15,TRBV10-3,TRBJ2-1,-,TRBD1,CVTSWGQGLDNEQFF,TGTGTCACCAGTTGGGGACAGGGGTTAGACAATGAGCAGTTCTTC
15,TRBV6-2/TRBV6-3,TRBJ2-7,few,-,CASSYGRGPGYGQYF,TGCGCCAGCAGTTACGGGAGGGGGCCTGGATACGGGCAGTACTTC
13,TRBV29-1,TRBJ2-1,-,TRBD1,CSDEGVRTGDQFF,TGCAGCGATGAGGGGGTTAGGACAGGTGACCAGTTCTTC
15,TRBV6-1,TRBJ2-7,-,-,CASSGEITSRYEQYF,TGTGCCAGCAGTGGGGAGATAACCAGCAGATACGAGCAGTACTTC
15,TRBV20-1,TRBJ2-3,-,-,CSVRDTTEVADTQYF,TGCAGTGTTAGAGATACGACGGAAGTGGCAGATACGCAGTATTTT
16,TRBV5-6,TRBJ2-3,-,TRBD2,CASSLYGRAPTDTQYF,TGTGCCAGCAGCTTGTACGGGAGGGCCCCCACAGATACGCAGTATTTT
15,TRBV11-2,TRBJ2-1,-,TRBD2,CANSLEASGRAVQSF,TGTGCCAACAGCTTAGAAGCTAGCGGGAGGGCTGTGCAGTCCTTC
16,TRBV11-2,TRBJ1-2,-,TRBD1,CASSLETGGRGYCYIF,TGTGCAAGCAGCTTAGAAACAGGGGGCCGGGGATATTGCTACATCTTC
16,TRBV12-3/TRBV12-4,TRBJ1-4,-,-,CASNGSGTVTNEKLFF,TGTGCCAGCAATGGCTCGGGGACGGTAACTAATGAAAAACTGTTTTTT
17,TRBV4-2,TRBJ2-1,once,-,CASTLKELSSSYNEQLF,TGTGCCAGCACCTTAAAGGAGCTGTCGAGCTCTTACAATGAGCAGCTCTTC
14,TRBV12-3/TRBV12-4,TRBJ2-5,-,-,CASSLFHEGEIQYF,TGTGCCAGCAGTTTGTTTCATGAGGGGGAGATCCAGTACTTC
18,TRBV10-3,TRBJ2-5,-,TRBD1,CTISEATLGQGVGETQYF,TGTACCATCAGTGAGGCGACGCTGGGACAGGGGGTTGGAGAGACCCAGTACTTC
13,TRBV4-1,TRBJ2-5,once,-,CANSPGTVETQYF,TGCGCCAACAGCCCGGGGACCGTAGAGACCCAGTACTTC
14,TRBV7-8,TRBJ1-2,-,-,CASSLASVGYSYTF,TGTGCCAGCAGTTTAGCGTCGGTAGGCTATAGCTACACCTTC
15,TRBV4-1,TRBJ1-5,-,-,CASSHVPGSNQSQHF,TGCGCCAGCAGCCATGTTCCGGGTAGCAATCAGTCCCAGCATTTT
16,TRBV6-6,TRBJ2-6,once,-,CASRIPGSSGANVLTF,TGTGCCAGCAGAATTCCAGGGAGCTCTGGGGCCAACGTCCTGACTTTC
16,TRBV12-1,TRBJ1-4,once,-,CASSWEQILTNEKLFF,TGTGCCAGCAGCTGGGAACAAATACTAACTAATGAAAAACTGTTTTTT
12,TRBV18,TRBJ2-7,-,-,CASSPDPYEQYF,TGTGCCAGCTCACCAGACCCTTACGAGCAGTACTTC
16,TRBV25-1,TRBJ2-3,few,TRBD2,CASSEASGFSTDTQYF,TGTGCCAGCAGTGAGGCTAGCGGGTTTAGCACAGATACGCAGTATTTT
16,TRBV14,TRBJ2-5,many,TRBD2,CASSQGILAGQETQYF,TGTGCCAGCAGCCAGGGGATTCTAGCGGGGCAAGAGACCCAGTACTTC
14,TRBV4-1,TRBJ1-1,few,-,CASSQDRSNTGAFF,TGCGCCAGCAGCCAGGATCGATCGAACACTGGAGCTTTCTTT
14,TRBV7-9,TRBJ2-7,-,TRBD1,CDSSHRDRPYEQYF,TGTGACAGCAGCCACCGGGACAGGCCCTACGAGCAGTACTTC
11,TRBV12-3/TRBV12-4,TRBJ2-7,-,-,CASGLQYEQYF,TGTGCCAGCGGACTTCAGTACGAGCAGTACTTC
15,TRBV11-2,TRBJ2-3,-,-,CASGLGPRGDHTQYF,TGTGCCAGCGGCTTAGGACCCCGTGGGGACCATACGCAGTATTTT
12,TRBV11-2,TRBJ2-1,few,-,CADSSSYLNLFF,TGTGCCGACAGCTCCTCGTACTTGAATCTGTTCTTC
15,TRBV6-2/TRBV6-3,TRBJ2-1,-,-,CTSSYGESRKNEQFF,TGTACCAGCAGTTATGGGGAAAGTCGGAAAAATGAGCAGTTCTTC
17,TRBV6-2/TRBV6-3,TRBJ2-3,-,TRBD2,CANSYLSSGTRTDTQYF,TGTGCCAACAGTTACTTATCTAGCGGGACTAGAACAGATACGCAGTATTTT
13,TRBV20-1,TRBJ2-1,many,-,CSAGATNTNEQFF,TGCAGTGCTGGGGCCACAAATACGAATGAGCAGTTCTTC